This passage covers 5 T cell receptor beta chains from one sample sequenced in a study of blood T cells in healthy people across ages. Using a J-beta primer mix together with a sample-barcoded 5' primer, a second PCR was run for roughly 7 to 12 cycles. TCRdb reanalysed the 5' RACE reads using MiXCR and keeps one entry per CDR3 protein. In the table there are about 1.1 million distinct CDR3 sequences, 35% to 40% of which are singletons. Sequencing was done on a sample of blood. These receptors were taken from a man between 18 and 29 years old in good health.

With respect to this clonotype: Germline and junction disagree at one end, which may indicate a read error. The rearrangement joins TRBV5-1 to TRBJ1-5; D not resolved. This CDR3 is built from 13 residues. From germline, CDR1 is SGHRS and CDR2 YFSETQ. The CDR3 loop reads CVSSLAVKQPQHF. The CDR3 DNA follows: TGCGTCAGCAGCTTGGCGGTGAAGCAGCCCCAGCATTTT.

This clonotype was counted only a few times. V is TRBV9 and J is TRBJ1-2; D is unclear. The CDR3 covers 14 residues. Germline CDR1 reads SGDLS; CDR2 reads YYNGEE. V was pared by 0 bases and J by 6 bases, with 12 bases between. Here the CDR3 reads CASSVAQADDGYTF. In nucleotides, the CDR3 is TGTGCCAGCAGCGTAGCTCAGGCGGATGATGGCTACACCTTC.

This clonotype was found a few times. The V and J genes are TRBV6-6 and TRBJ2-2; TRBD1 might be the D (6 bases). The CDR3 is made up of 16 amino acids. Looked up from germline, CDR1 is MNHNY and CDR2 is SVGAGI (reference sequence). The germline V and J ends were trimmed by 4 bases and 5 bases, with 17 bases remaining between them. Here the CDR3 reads CASSLSGDPFTGELFF. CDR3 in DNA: TGTGCCAGCAGTTTATCAGGGGACCCTTTTACCGGGGAGCTGTTTTTT.

The CDR3 DNA is TGCAGCGTTGAAGGAACCGGGACGGCGAACACCGGGGAGCTGTTTTTT. Translation: CSVEGTGTANTGELFF. The chain carries TRBV29-1 and TRBJ2-2; D tentatively reads TRBD1 or TRBD2 (5 bases each). Germline CDR1 is SQVTM and CDR2 is ANQGSEA. There are 16 residues in the CDR3. Trimming stripped 1 base from V and 0 bases from J, with 12 bases between.

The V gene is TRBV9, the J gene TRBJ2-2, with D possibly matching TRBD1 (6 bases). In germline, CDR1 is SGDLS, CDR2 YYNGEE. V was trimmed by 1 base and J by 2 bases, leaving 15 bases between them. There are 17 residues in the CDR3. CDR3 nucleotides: TGTGCCAGCAGCGTACAGGGGCGACAATTAAACACCGGGGAGCTGTTTTTT. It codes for CASSVQGRQLNTGELFF.